The next 22 T cell receptor beta chains were all read from a single sample in a study of T cells in Graves' hyperthyroidism and ophthalmopathy. Amplification of TCR beta CDR3 regions was performed using RNA transcripts as template. The TCR CDR3 first-round RT-PCR relied on the HTBI primer set. TCRdb redid the calling of the multiplex PCR reads with MiXCR, one entry per CDR3 protein. The sample carries roughly 840,000 distinct CDR3 sequences, around 38% recorded once. The sequencing input was blood. The receptor source for this set is a man aged 18 to 35 with Graves' hyperthyroidism.

This clonotype was detected a few times. The V call is TRBV10-3, the J call TRBJ2-7; TRBD1 aligns across 8 bases. With V trimmed by 10 bases and J by 0 bases, 20 bases remained unmatched. CDR3 length: 18 residues. Germline-derived CDR1 and CDR2 are ENHRY and SYGVKD. The CDR3 reads CASSSGQVGRARSYEQYF. CDR3 DNA: TGTGCCAGCAGCTCGGGACAGGTAGGCCGTGCCCGCTCCTACGAGCAGTACTTC.

V usage is TRBV2 and J usage is TRBJ2-7; possible D gene TRBD1, 5 bases. The CDR3 runs to 14 residues. CDR1 is SNHLY and CDR2 is FYNNEI in the germline V gene. Trimming took off 5 bases at V and 7 bases at J, with 18 bases between the two ends. CDR3 amino acids: CASSYTDSSSEQYF. For the CDR3, the DNA is TGTGCCAGCAGTTACACCGACAGCTCCTCGGAGCAGTACTTC.

The chain is built from TRBV10-3 and TRBJ2-3, with 8 bases aligning to TRBD2. The V segment lost 7 bases and the J segment 0 bases; nucleotides outside the gene matches: 9. Germline V gene data show CDR1 as ENHRY and CDR2 as SYGVKD. This CDR3 region has 16 residues. The CDR3 protein is CAIKSSLAASTDTQYF. Here the CDR3 DNA reads TGTGCCATCAAGAGCTCACTAGCGGCTAGCACAGATACGCAGTATTTT.

This clonotype has a single count. This sequence may be a read error, since a much larger clone differs from it by one base. The gene calls are TRBV11-3 and TRBJ1-6, with a possible D match to TRBD1 (5 bases). CDR1 SGHNT and CDR2 YENEEA come from the germline V gene. Trimming took 3 bases from V and 14 from J, leaving 8 bases between them. The CDR3 has 11 residues. DNA for the CDR3: TGTGCCAGCAGCTTCCAAGGGGCCCTCCACTTT. As protein: CASSFQGALHF.

This clonotype turned up a few times. The rearrangement joins TRBV7-9 to TRBJ2-7; no clear D gene. Germline V gene lookup returns CDR1 SEHNR and CDR2 FQNEAQ (reference sequence). The CDR3 consists of 12 residues. V dropped 11 bases and J dropped 0 bases, with 11 bases sitting between them. CDR3 sequence (DNA): TGTGCCTGGGATCTCAGCTCCTACGAGCAGTACTTC. Amino acids: CAWDLSSYEQYF.

This clonotype was picked up many times. The chain has TRBV10-2 and TRBJ1-6; the D gene is possibly TRBD1 (5 bases). CDR3 length equals 15 residues. Germline loops: CDR1 WSHSY, CDR2 SAAADI. The V gene lost 0 bases and the J gene lost 9 bases, with 12 bases spanning the gap. CDR3 nucleotides: TGCGCCAGCAGTGAGTCGTCGGGACGATCTTCACCCCTCCACTTT. It codes for CASSESSGRSSPLHF.

This chain uses TRBV10-3 with TRBJ1-4; D remains ambiguous. CDR3 length: 12 residues. Germline CDR1 reads ENHRY; CDR2 reads SYGVKD. Trimming took off 4 bases at V and 8 bases at J, with 8 bases between the two ends. Here the CDR3 reads CAISGGVEKLFF. As DNA, the CDR3 is TGTGCCATCAGTGGTGGGGTCGAAAAACTGTTTTTT.

This chain uses TRBV2 with TRBJ1-5; the D gene is possibly TRBD1 (6 bases). V was pared by 10 bases and J by 0 bases, with 16 bases between. Per germline, CDR1 SNHLY and CDR2 FYNNEI. The CDR3 totals 15 residues. CDR3 DNA sequence: TGTGCCACCAGAGGGGGTCGGTTTAGCAATCAGCCCCAGCATTTT. Translating gives CATRGGRFSNQPQHF.

V gene TRBV20-1 combines with J gene TRBJ1-1; 8 nucleotides align to TRBD1. The CDR3 has 13 amino acids. V gave up 3 bases and J gave up 5 bases; unmatched junction bases: 5. The germline gives CDR1 DFQATT, CDR2 SNEGSKA (reference sequence). CDR3 sequence (DNA): TGCAGTGCTAGGGCAGGGGGCGAGACTGAAGCTTTCTTT. Amino acid sequence: CSARAGGETEAFF.

The chain recombines TRBV10-3 with TRBJ2-2; 8 bases match TRBD2. From germline, CDR1 is ENHRY and CDR2 SYGVKD. Trimming cost V 6 bases and J 4 bases; bases outside gene matches: 7. This CDR3 spans 15 amino acids. CDR3 in amino acids: CAISGAGVPTGELFF. DNA for the CDR3: TGTGCCATCAGCGGAGCGGGGGTCCCCACCGGGGAGCTGTTTTTT.

This clonotype was observed at least ten times. V is TRBV19 and J is TRBJ1-2; TRBD1 aligns across 8 bases. Germline V gene data show CDR1 as LNHDA and CDR2 as SQIVND (reference sequence). This CDR3 spans 13 amino acids. Trimming removed 4 bases from V and 8 bases from J; junction bases left unmatched: 6. The CDR3 sequence: CASSTGQGDGYTF. CDR3 in DNA: TGTGCCAGTAGTACCGGACAGGGTGACGGCTACACCTTC. Variable domain in full (rest from reference TRBV19 and TRBJ1-2): DGGITQSPKYLFRKEGQNVTLSCEQNLNHDAMYWYRQDPGQGLRLIYYSQIVNDFQKGDIAEGYSVSREKKESFPLTVTSAQKNPTAFYLCASSTGQGDGYTFGSGTRLTVV.

This clonotype has ten or more counts. This chain joins TRBV29-1 and TRBJ2-7, with D possibly matching TRBD2 (5 bases). This CDR3 is 14 amino acids long. Trimming removed 4 bases at V and 2 bases at J, with 15 bases between. Germline V lookup: CDR1 SQVTM, CDR2 ANQGSEA. The CDR3 sequence is CSVVWESATYEQYF. Written as DNA, the CDR3 is TGCAGCGTTGTGTGGGAGTCAGCAACCTACGAGCAGTACTTC.

At least ten counts were recorded for this clonotype. The chain couples TRBV10-3 to TRBJ1-1; D ambiguous. V gave up 3 bases and J gave up 1 base, with 9 bases separating them. The CDR3 extends over 14 amino acids. Germline CDR1 is ENHRY and CDR2 is SYGVKD. Written as DNA, the CDR3 is TGTGCCATCAGTGAAATGACTGCGAACACTGAAGCTTTCTTT. It encodes CAISEMTANTEAFF.

As for this clonotype: The junction does not match germline at one end; this may be a read error. The gene calls are TRBV5-1 and TRBJ2-7; a weak D match, TRBD2 (6 bases). Germline values: CDR1 SGHRS, CDR2 YFSETQ. This CDR3 is 15 amino acids long. The CDR3 sequence is CASSLNGLAYYEQYF. For the CDR3, the DNA is TGTGCCAGCAGCTTGAATGGGCTAGCGTACTACGAGCAGTACTTC.

This clonotype was picked up many times. V usage is TRBV29-1 and J usage is TRBJ2-7; perhaps TRBD2 as D (5 bases). V shed 7 bases and J shed 1 base, with 8 bases lying between them. CDR1 and CDR2 from the germline V gene are SQVTM and ANQGSEA. The CDR3 is 11 amino acids. CDR3 in amino acids: CSGTVSYEQYF. In DNA, the CDR3 is TGCAGCGGGACTGTTTCCTACGAGCAGTACTTC.

The chain combines TRBV2 with TRBJ2-7, with TRBD2 as a possible D gene (5 bases). The CDR3 length is 16 residues. CDR1 and CDR2 (germline): SNHLY, FYNNEI. V lost 0 bases and J 3 bases, leaving 15 bases between the germline ends. The CDR3 loop is CASSEAMDWLIYEQYF. In DNA form, the CDR3 reads TGTGCCAGCAGTGAAGCGATGGACTGGCTGATCTACGAGCAGTACTTC.

This clonotype was counted at least ten times. The rearrangement uses TRBV7-8 and TRBJ1-1; D remains ambiguous. Germline V gene sequence: CDR1 SGHVS, CDR2 FQNEAQ. The CDR3 loop spans 14 amino acids. V was pared by 3 bases and J by 1 base, with 9 bases between. CDR3 coding DNA: TGTGCCAGCAGCTTGATGGCGGAGAACACTGAAGCTTTCTTT. It yields the protein CASSLMAENTEAFF.

This chain links TRBV7-8 with TRBJ2-7; D might be TRBD1 or TRBD2, each matching 5 bases. CDR1 is SGHVS, CDR2 FQNEAQ, per germline. This CDR3 has 14 amino acids. V lost 1 base and J lost 3, with 10 bases in between. The CDR3 bases are TGTGCCAGCAGCTTAGAGGGACCGAACTACGAGCAGTACTTC. This sequence encodes CASSLEGPNYEQYF.

The rearrangement joins TRBV12-3 or TRBV12-4 to TRBJ2-2; D is undetermined. This CDR3 has 13 amino acids. V lost 8 bases, J lost 2 bases, and 9 bases lay in between. The CDR3 spells CASVRLNTGELFF. The DNA for the CDR3 is TGTGCCAGCGTCCGCTTAAACACCGGGGAGCTGTTTTTT.

This clonotype was found once. The chain uses TRBV11-2 and TRBJ1-1, with D tentatively TRBD1 (5 bases). Trimming left V 8 bases short and J 1 base short, with 14 bases between. Germline assignment: CDR1 SGHAT and CDR2 FQNNGV. The CDR3 is made up of 14 amino acids. The CDR3 protein is CASGKQATNTEAFF. As DNA, the CDR3 is TGTGCCAGCGGCAAACAGGCCACGAACACTGAAGCTTTCTTT.

This clonotype was recorded at least ten times. This rearrangement joins TRBV2 to TRBJ1-6, with D maybe TRBD1 (6 bases). Trimming pared 8 bases from V and 9 bases from J, leaving 17 bases between. The CDR3 has 14 residues. The germline V gene encodes CDR1 SNHLY and CDR2 FYNNEI. In DNA, the CDR3 is TGTGCCAGCTGCCGGGACACCAGACCTTCACCCCTCCACTTT. Amino acid sequence: CASCRDTRPSPLHF.

Many counts were recorded for this clonotype. The chain links TRBV7-9 to TRBJ2-7; 7 bases match TRBD1. With V trimmed by 1 base and J by 10 bases, 1 base remained unmatched. CDR3 length: 11 amino acids. The germline CDR1 and CDR2 sequences are SEHNR and FQNEAQ (reference sequence). DNA for the CDR3: TGTGCCAGCAGCTTAGGACAGGGCCAGTACTTC. Translation: CASSLGQGQYF.